This T cell receptor (beta chain) is from a study of T cell changes during pregnancy in multiple sclerosis. The CDR3 covers 15 residues. The germline gives CDR1 SNHLY, CDR2 FYNNEI. With 5 bases clipped from V and 4 bases from J, the junction kept 8 bases outside the gene matches. TCRdb's copy holds only in-frame clones and misses some; the assay was immunoSEQ multiplex PCR. The table has about 57,000 clones, 90% to 95% seen once. This clone came up once. Sequenced material: CD4+ T cells from peripheral blood mononuclear cells, taken before pregnancy. The receptor's source is a female donor with multiple sclerosis, enrolled in a pregnancy study. This chain connects TRBV2 to TRBJ1-5; 7 bases fit TRBD1. The CDR3 DNA reads TGTGCCAGCAGTTCGGACAGGTTGGGAAATCAGCCCCAGCATTTT. As protein: CASSSDRLGNQPQHF.